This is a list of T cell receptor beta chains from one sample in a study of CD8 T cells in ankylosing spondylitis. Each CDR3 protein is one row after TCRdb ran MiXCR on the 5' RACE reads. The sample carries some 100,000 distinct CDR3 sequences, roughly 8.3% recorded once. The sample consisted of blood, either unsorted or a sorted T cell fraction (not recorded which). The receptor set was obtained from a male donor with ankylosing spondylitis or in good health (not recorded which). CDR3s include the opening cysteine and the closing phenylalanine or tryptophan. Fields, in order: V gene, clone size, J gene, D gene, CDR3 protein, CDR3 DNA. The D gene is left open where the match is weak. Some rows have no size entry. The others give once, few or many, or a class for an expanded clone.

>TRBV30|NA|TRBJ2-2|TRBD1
CAWGRGTGVTGELFF
TGTGCCTGGGGACGAGGGACAGGAGTCACCGGGGAGCTGTTTTTT
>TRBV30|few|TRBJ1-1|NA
CAWSLGPWNTEAFF
TGTGCCTGGAGTTTGGGACCGTGGAACACTGAAGCTTTCTTT
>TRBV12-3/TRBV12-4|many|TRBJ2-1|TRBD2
CASSFRLAGAYNEQFF
TGTGCCAGCAGTTTCCGACTAGCGGGAGCCTACAATGAGCAGTTCTTC
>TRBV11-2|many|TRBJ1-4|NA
CASSLLGGTNEKLFF
TGTGCCAGCAGCTTATTGGGGGGCACTAATGAAAAACTGTTTTTT
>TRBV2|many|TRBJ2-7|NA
CASSDTGHEQYF
TGTGCCAGCAGTGATACCGGGCACGAGCAGTACTTC
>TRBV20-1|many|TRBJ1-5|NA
CSAASLPGGHQQPQHF
TGCAGTGCTGCCAGCCTCCCTGGGGGGCATCAGCAGCCCCAGCATTTT
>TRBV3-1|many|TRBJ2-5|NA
CASSQDPSQETQYF
TGTGCCAGCAGCCAAGATCCCAGCCAAGAGACCCAGTACTTC
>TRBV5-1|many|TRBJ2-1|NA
CASLDGRSAEQFF
TGCGCCAGCTTGGATGGGCGCAGCGCTGAGCAGTTCTTC
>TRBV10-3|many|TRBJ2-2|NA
CATPKGLNTGELFF
TGTGCCACCCCAAAAGGACTTAACACCGGGGAGCTGTTTTTT
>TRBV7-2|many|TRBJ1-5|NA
CASSSFRDQPQHF
TGTGCCAGCAGCTCATTCAGGGATCAGCCCCAGCATTTT
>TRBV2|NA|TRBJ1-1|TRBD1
CASRAGGVEAFF
TGTGCCAGCAGGGCAGGGGGCGTTGAAGCTTTCTTT
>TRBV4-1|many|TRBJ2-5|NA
CASSQDIGTQETQYF
TGCGCCAGCAGCCAAGATATCGGGACCCAAGAGACCCAGTACTTC
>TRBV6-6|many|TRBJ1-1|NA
CASSYSITGEAFF
TGTGCCAGCAGTTACTCGATAACAGGGGAAGCTTTCTTT
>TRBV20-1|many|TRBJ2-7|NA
CSAQRTGRYEQYF
TGCAGTGCACAAAGGACGGGCCGGTACGAGCAGTACTTC